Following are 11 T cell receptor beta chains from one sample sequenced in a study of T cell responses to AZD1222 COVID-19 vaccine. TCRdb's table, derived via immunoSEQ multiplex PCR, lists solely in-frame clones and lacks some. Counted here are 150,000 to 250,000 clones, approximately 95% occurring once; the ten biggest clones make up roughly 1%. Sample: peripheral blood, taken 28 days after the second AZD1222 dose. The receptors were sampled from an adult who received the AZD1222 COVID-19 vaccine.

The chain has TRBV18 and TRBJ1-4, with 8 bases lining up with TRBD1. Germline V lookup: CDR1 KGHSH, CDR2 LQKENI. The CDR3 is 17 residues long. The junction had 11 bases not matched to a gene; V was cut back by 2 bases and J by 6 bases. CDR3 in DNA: TGTGCCAGCTCACCATTGGGCCCAGGGGGCGGAGATGAAAAACTGTTTTTT. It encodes CASSPLGPGGGDEKLFF.

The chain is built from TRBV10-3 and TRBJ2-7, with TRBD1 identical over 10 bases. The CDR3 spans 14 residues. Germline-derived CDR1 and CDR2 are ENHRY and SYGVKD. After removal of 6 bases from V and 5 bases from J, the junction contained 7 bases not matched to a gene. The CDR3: CAISTGQGNDEQYF. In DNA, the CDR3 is TGTGCCATCAGCACGGGACAGGGGAACGACGAGCAGTACTTC.

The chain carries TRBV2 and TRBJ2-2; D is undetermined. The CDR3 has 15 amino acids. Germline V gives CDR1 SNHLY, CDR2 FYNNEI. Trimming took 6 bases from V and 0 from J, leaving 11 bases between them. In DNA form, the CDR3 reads TGTGCCAGCAGACCCGCAGGCGCGAACACCGGGGAGCTGTTTTTT. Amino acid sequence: CASRPAGANTGELFF. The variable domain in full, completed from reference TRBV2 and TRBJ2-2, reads EPEVTQTPSHQVTQMGQEVILRCVPISNHLYFYWYRQILGQKVEFLVSFYNNEISEKSEIFDDQFSVERPDGSNFTLKIRSTKLEDSAMYFCASRPAGANTGELFFGEGSRLTVL.

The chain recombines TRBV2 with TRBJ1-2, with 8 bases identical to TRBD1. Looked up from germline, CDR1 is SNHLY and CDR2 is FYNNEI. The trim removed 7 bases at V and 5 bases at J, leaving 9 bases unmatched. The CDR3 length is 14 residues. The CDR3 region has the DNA TGTGCCAGCAAGTCTTCAGGGGGCGGATATGGCTACACCTTC. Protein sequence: CASKSSGGGYGYTF. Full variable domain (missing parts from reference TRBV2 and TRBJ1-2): EPEVTQTPSHQVTQMGQEVILRCVPISNHLYFYWYRQILGQKVEFLVSFYNNEISEKSEIFDDQFSVERPDGSNFTLKIRSTKLEDSAMYFCASKSSGGGYGYTFGSGTRLTVV.

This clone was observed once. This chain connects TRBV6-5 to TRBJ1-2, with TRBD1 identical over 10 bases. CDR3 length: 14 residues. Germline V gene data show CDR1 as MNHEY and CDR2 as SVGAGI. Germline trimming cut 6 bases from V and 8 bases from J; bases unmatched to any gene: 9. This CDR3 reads CASRAGTGEVGYTF. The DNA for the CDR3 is TGTGCCAGCAGGGCCGGGACAGGGGAGGTCGGCTACACCTTC.

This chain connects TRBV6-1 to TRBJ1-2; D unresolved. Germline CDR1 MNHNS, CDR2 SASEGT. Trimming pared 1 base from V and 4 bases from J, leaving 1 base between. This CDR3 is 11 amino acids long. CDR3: CASSEGYGYTF. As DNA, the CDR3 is TGTGCCAGCAGTGAAGGCTATGGCTACACCTTC.

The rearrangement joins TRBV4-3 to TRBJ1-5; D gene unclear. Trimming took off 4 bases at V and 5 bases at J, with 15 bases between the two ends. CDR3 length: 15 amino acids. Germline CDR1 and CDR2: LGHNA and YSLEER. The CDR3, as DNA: TGCGCCAGCAGCCCAAATCGGGAGCGGGATCAGCCCCAGCATTTT. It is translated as CASSPNRERDQPQHF.

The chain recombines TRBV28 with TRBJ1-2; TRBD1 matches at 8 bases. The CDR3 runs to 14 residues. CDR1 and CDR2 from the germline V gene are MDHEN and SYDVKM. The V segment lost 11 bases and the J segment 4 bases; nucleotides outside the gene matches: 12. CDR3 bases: TGTGCCTCCAATGGACAGGGTTCGGGCTATGGCTACACCTTC. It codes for CASNGQGSGYGYTF.

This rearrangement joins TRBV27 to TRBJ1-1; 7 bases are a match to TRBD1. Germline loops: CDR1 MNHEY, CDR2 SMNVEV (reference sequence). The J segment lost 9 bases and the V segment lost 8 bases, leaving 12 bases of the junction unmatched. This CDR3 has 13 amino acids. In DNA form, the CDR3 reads TGTGCCAGCTACTACCCGGGACAGTCTCAAGCTTTCTTT. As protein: CASYYPGQSQAFF.

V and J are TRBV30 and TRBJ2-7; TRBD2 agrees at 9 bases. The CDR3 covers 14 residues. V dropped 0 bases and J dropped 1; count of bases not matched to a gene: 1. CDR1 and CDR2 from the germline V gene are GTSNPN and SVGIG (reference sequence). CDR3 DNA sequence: TGTGCCTGGAGTGTAACTAGCGGGTCCTACGAGCAGTACTTC. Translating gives CAWSVTSGSYEQYF.

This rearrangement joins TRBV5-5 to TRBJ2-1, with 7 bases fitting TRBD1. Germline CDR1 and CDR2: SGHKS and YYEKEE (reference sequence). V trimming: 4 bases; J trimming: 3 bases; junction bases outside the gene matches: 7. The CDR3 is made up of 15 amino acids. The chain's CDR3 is CASSVGQPLYNEQFF. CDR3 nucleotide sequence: TGTGCCAGCAGCGTGGGACAGCCCCTCTACAATGAGCAGTTCTTC.